The clone carrying this T cell receptor beta chain was seen more than once but under ten times. The antigen is unknown. Germline-derived CDR1 and CDR2 are SGHTA and FQGNSA. The CDR3 extends over 16 amino acids. Between the trimmed V and J ends, which lost 2 bases and 6 bases, there was a span of 17 bases. 5'RACE primed from the constant segment yielded TCR alpha and TCR beta cDNA libraries bearing sample barcodes and UMIs. TCRdb recomputed calls from the 5' RACE reads with MiXCR, one row per CDR3 protein. The sample records fewer than 350,000 distinct CDR3 sequences, approximately 15% being singletons. The data originate from a study of T-cell memory formation after mild COVID-19. As for the study in general: For the most part, TCR clusters were specific to one donor. Study-wide findings and caveats: Mainly CM and EM harbored the contracting CD4+ clones; mainly EMRA harbored the CD8+ ones.

This receptor was identified in a man aged 18-30 years who had mild COVID-19 (a few samples of this study predate the infection). Cell type and time point are not known. The chain carries TRBV7-2 and TRBJ2-4; TRBD1 might be the D (6 bases). Sequencing was done on a sample of PBMCs or a T cell subset sorted from them (not recorded which). Here the CDR3 reads CASSLRAVGAANIQYF. DNA of the CDR3: TGTGCCAGCAGCTTAAGGGCGGTGGGGGCCGCAAACATTCAGTACTTC.